This is a list of T cell receptor beta chains from one sample in a study of blood T cell repertoires in COVID-19. TCRdb keeps only in-frame clones here, not all; method: immunoSEQ multiplex PCR. The table records 68,000 or so clones, 82% of them present only once. Sample: peripheral blood. The receptor set was obtained from a human donor in a cohort sampled during active COVID-19. Both conserved end residues are part of each CDR3. Fields, in order: CDR3 length, J gene, D gene, clone size, V gene, CDR3 DNA, CDR3 protein. The D gene is left open where the match is weak. Part of the rows lack a size; the others show once, few, many or a class for expanded clones.

15,TRBJ1-5,NA,NA,TRBV28,TGTGCCAGCAGTTCACTGGGAGGGCCGGATCAGCCCCAGCATTTT,CASSSLGGPDQPQHF
14,TRBJ2-7,TRBD1,few,TRBV5-8,TGTGCCAGCAGCTTAGACAGGGTAGTACACGAGCAGTACTTC,CASSLDRVVHEQYF
14,TRBJ2-1,NA,NA,TRBV4-1,TGCGCCAGCAGTAGGGGGTATGGCCCGGGTGAGCAGTTCTTC,CASSRGYGPGEQFF
15,TRBJ2-5,NA,NA,TRBV7-9,TGTGCCAGCGCTAGCCGGGGACAATACCAAGAGACCCAGTACTTC,CASASRGQYQETQYF
15,TRBJ2-5,NA,NA,TRBV7-2,TGTGCCAGCAGCTTAGAAGGGGCCGGCGTGGAGACCCAGTACTTC,CASSLEGAGVETQYF
18,TRBJ1-6,NA,NA,TRBV5-4,TGTGCCAGCAGCGGGGGCAGGTCGTCGAGCTCCTATAATTCACCCCTCCACTTT,CASSGGRSSSSYNSPLHF
14,TRBJ1-1,NA,NA,TRBV7-9,TGTGCCAGCAGCTTGAGACAGGCTAACACTGAAGCTTTCTTT,CASSLRQANTEAFF
13,TRBJ2-7,NA,NA,TRBV5-1,TGCGCCAGCTACAGGACCGACTCCTACGAGCAGTACTTC,CASYRTDSYEQYF
13,TRBJ1-2,NA,NA,TRBV6-5,TGTGCCAGCAGTTACTCCCCAGGCTATGGCTACACCTTC,CASSYSPGYGYTF
12,TRBJ1-1,TRBD1,few,TRBV28,TGTGCCAGCAGGTCAGGGGGCCCTGAAGCTTTCTTT,CASRSGGPEAFF
17,TRBJ1-1,NA,once,TRBV5-1,TGCGCCAGCCACCCGAGGGGGTTTAATTACTTGAACACTGAAGCTTTCTTT,CASHPRGFNYLNTEAFF
14,TRBJ2-1,TRBD1,few,TRBV5-1,TGCGCCAGCAGCTTATCGGGACAGTACAATGAGCAGTTCTTC,CASSLSGQYNEQFF
14,TRBJ2-7,NA,NA,TRBV11-3,TGTGCCAGCAGCTTAGATCATCGAGGGAACGAGCAGTACTTC,CASSLDHRGNEQYF
14,TRBJ1-6,NA,NA,TRBV2,TGTGCCAGCAGTCTAGCCAGTTTCAATTCACCCCTCCACTTT,CASSLASFNSPLHF
16,TRBJ1-6,TRBD1,NA,TRBV5-8,TGTGCCAGCAGCTCTTCATGGACAGGGAATAATTCACCCCTCCACTTT,CASSSSWTGNNSPLHF
12,TRBJ2-3,NA,NA,TRBV5-1,TGCGCCAGCAGCTTAGGGGGAGATACGCAGTATTTT,CASSLGGDTQYF
14,TRBJ2-1,NA,NA,TRBV5-1,TGCGCCAGCGGGCTCGGGAGCGCGGGGAATGAGCAGTTCTTC,CASGLGSAGNEQFF
16,TRBJ2-7,TRBD1,NA,TRBV7-9,TGTGCCAGCAGCTTAGCGCAGGGGGCATCGGTATACGAGCAGTACTTC,CASSLAQGASVYEQYF
13,TRBJ2-1,NA,NA,TRBV6-4,TGTGCCAGCAGCGCCATAGCGGCAGGAGAGCAGTTCTTC,CASSAIAAGEQFF
15,TRBJ1-4,NA,NA,TRBV28,TGTGCCAGCAGTTTAACAGTTGCAACTAATGAAAAACTGTTTTTT,CASSLTVATNEKLFF
18,TRBJ2-2,TRBD2,NA,TRBV7-9,TGTGCCAGCAGCCCGGGACAGGCACTAGCGGGGCCCACCGGGGAGCTGTTTTTT,CASSPGQALAGPTGELFF
17,TRBJ2-7,TRBD2,NA,TRBV5-1,TGCGCCAGCAGCTTGTTGGCTAGCGGGGGGAAAGCCTACGAGCAGTACTTC,CASSLLASGGKAYEQYF
16,TRBJ2-3,TRBD2,NA,TRBV7-2,TGTGCCAGCAGCTTAGGTCTAGCGGGGGTCACAGATACGCAGTATTTT,CASSLGLAGVTDTQYF
12,TRBJ2-7,NA,NA,TRBV5-1,TGCGCCAGCAGCTCGAGAGGCTACGAGCAGTACTTC,CASSSRGYEQYF
14,TRBJ2-5,TRBD2,NA,TRBV6-5,TGTGCCAGCACCGGATTAGCGGGGGCAGAGACCCAGTACTTC,CASTGLAGAETQYF
16,TRBJ1-1,TRBD1,NA,TRBV28,TGTGCCAGCAGACTCCTACCGGGACAGGGAGCCACTGAAGCTTTCTTT,CASRLLPGQGATEAFF
15,TRBJ1-6,NA,NA,TRBV3-1/TRBV3-2,TGTGCCAGCAGCCAGGGGGGGGGCGGTAGTTCACCCCTCCACTTT,CASSQGGGGSSPLHF
13,TRBJ2-7,TRBD2,NA,TRBV5-6,TGTGCCAGCAAAAGCGGGAGAACCTACGAGCAGTACTTC,CASKSGRTYEQYF
16,TRBJ1-1,NA,NA,TRBV5-5,TGTGCCAGCTCCCTACGTTTCCGAGGCCTTAACACTGAAGCTTTCTTT,CASSLRFRGLNTEAFF
15,TRBJ2-1,TRBD2,NA,TRBV29-1,TGCAGCGGCAGTGAGGGGACTAGCGGGTACAATGAGCAGTTCTTC,CSGSEGTSGYNEQFF
15,TRBJ2-7,TRBD2,NA,TRBV7-9,TGTGCCAGCACCTTAGGGAGCGGGGGGGTATCCGAGCAGTACTTC,CASTLGSGGVSEQYF
15,TRBJ2-7,TRBD2,NA,TRBV11-3,TGTGCCAGCAGCTTAGGCAGCGGGGTTCTCCACGAGCAGTACTTC,CASSLGSGVLHEQYF
14,TRBJ2-3,TRBD2,NA,TRBV5-1,TGCGCCAGCACTAGCGGGGCCTCCACAGATACGCAGTATTTT,CASTSGASTDTQYF
17,TRBJ1-5,TRBD1,NA,TRBV4-2,TGTGCCAGCAGCCAAGACCCGGGACAGGGAAGCAATCAGCCCCAGCATTTT,CASSQDPGQGSNQPQHF
17,TRBJ1-5,NA,NA,TRBV6-2/TRBV6-3,TGTGCCAGCAGTTACTGGGGCTTGGGGAATAGCAATCAGCCCCAGCATTTT,CASSYWGLGNSNQPQHF
14,TRBJ1-1,TRBD1,NA,TRBV18,TGTGCCAGCTCGGCTGACAGGGCCGACACTGAAGCTTTCTTT,CASSADRADTEAFF
18,TRBJ1-3,NA,NA,TRBV9,TGTGCCAGCAGCGTAGGTTTTACGGCAGGGCCTACTGGAAACACCATATATTTT,CASSVGFTAGPTGNTIYF
15,TRBJ1-3,NA,NA,TRBV7-6,TGTGCCAGCAGCTTAAGTCAGGGGTCAGGGAACACCATATATTTT,CASSLSQGSGNTIYF
14,TRBJ1-5,NA,NA,TRBV5-6,TGTGCCAGCAGCTTTGGGCAGGGTAATCAGCCCCAGCATTTT,CASSFGQGNQPQHF
15,TRBJ2-5,TRBD2,NA,TRBV27,TGTGCCAGCAGTCTTCTAGTCGGGAGGGGGGGTCCCCAGTACTTC,CASSLLVGRGGPQYF
14,TRBJ1-5,TRBD1,NA,TRBV19,TGTGCCAGTAGTAGCGGACAGGGGTTACAGCCCCAGCATTTT,CASSSGQGLQPQHF
11,TRBJ2-7,TRBD1,NA,TRBV10-3,TGTGCCATCTCAACAGGGGCCGAGCAGTACTTC,CAISTGAEQYF
15,TRBJ2-7,TRBD1,NA,TRBV18,TGTGCCAGCTCGTCAAGGGCAGGGGGCCTGGACGAGCAGTACTTC,CASSSRAGGLDEQYF
12,TRBJ1-1,NA,NA,TRBV5-5,TGTGCCAGCAGCCGTACAGGGTCAGAAGCTTTCTTT,CASSRTGSEAFF
14,TRBJ1-5,TRBD1,NA,TRBV24-1,TGTGCCACTTCAGGGGGCCATAGCAATCAGCCCCAGCATTTT,CATSGGHSNQPQHF
19,TRBJ1-3,NA,once,TRBV5-6,TGTGCCAGCAGCTTACGGCAGGGCTCCTCGTTCATCTCTGGAAACACCATATATTTT,CASSLRQGSSFISGNTIYF
15,TRBJ1-1,NA,NA,TRBV14,TGTGCCAGCAGCTTAAAAGAGACAGGGAACACTGAAGCTTTCTTT,CASSLKETGNTEAFF
15,TRBJ2-7,TRBD1,NA,TRBV7-8,TGTGCCAGCAGCAAGCAAGACAGGGGCACCTACGAGCAGTACTTC,CASSKQDRGTYEQYF
14,TRBJ1-2,TRBD1,NA,TRBV2,TGTGCCAGCAGGACTACAGGGGGCTCCGGTGGCTACACCTTC,CASRTTGGSGGYTF
14,TRBJ1-4,NA,NA,TRBV2,TGTGCCAGCAGTGAAGGAGGGAATAATGAAAAACTGTTTTTT,CASSEGGNNEKLFF
16,TRBJ1-2,NA,NA,TRBV7-6,TGTGCCAGCAGCTTAGGTCCGGCAGGTTCAAACTATGGCTACACCTTC,CASSLGPAGSNYGYTF
17,TRBJ2-1,NA,NA,TRBV5-4,TGTGCCAGCAGCTTGGCTTCGACTCGTTTCTCCTACAATGAGCAGTTCTTC,CASSLASTRFSYNEQFF
15,TRBJ2-7,TRBD1,NA,TRBV11-2,TGTGCCAGCAGCTTAACCGGGACAGGGTACTACGAGCAGTACTTC,CASSLTGTGYYEQYF
14,TRBJ2-7,TRBD1,NA,TRBV6-2/TRBV6-3,TGTGCCAGCAGTGGTGAGGGGGCTAACCACGAGCAGTACTTC,CASSGEGANHEQYF
13,TRBJ1-2,NA,NA,TRBV5-8,TGTGCCAGCAGCTTGGCCAGCGGGGATGGCTACACCTTC,CASSLASGDGYTF
16,TRBJ1-6,NA,once,TRBV6-2/TRBV6-3,TGTGCCAGCAGTTCCTATTGGGGGGTTAATAATTCACCCCTCCACTTT,CASSSYWGVNNSPLHF
13,TRBJ1-6,NA,NA,TRBV30,TGTGCCGGGGGTGCGGGTTATAATTCACCCCTCCACTTT,CAGGAGYNSPLHF
20,TRBJ1-5,NA,NA,TRBV7-8,TGTGCCAGCAGCTCCTTTTTCCGGCCAGGTGAAATGAATAGCAATCAGCCCCAGCATTTT,CASSSFFRPGEMNSNQPQHF
14,TRBJ1-5,NA,NA,TRBV18,TGTGCCAGCTCCCCGGGTGCTGGCAATCAGCCCCAGCATTTT,CASSPGAGNQPQHF
17,TRBJ2-3,TRBD2,NA,TRBV5-1,TGCGCCAGCAGCCTGGCGGTTGGGGGGGAGACTACAGATACGCAGTATTTT,CASSLAVGGETTDTQYF